This entry describes one T cell receptor beta chain. A much larger clone differs from this one at a single base, so this may be a read error. With V trimmed by 2 bases and J by 13 bases, 13 bases remained unmatched. CDR1 and CDR2 (germline): MNHEY, SVGEGT. The CDR3 has 16 residues. This entry is derived from a study of regulatory T cells in long-lasting Graves disease. Time point denoted: newly diagnosed GD, antithyroid drugs for less than 3 months. Scientists built the TCR library using RNA that was extracted from PBMCs. Arm-PCR of CDR3 regions with iRepertoire HTBI primers generated TCR beta libraries. TCRdb independently ran MiXCR on the multiplex PCR reads; one entry per CDR3 protein. The repertoire holds some 460,000 distinct CDR3 sequences, with roughly 17% as singletons. This sample also belongs to another study, concerning T cells in Graves' hyperthyroidism and ophthalmopathy.

The sample here was peripheral blood mononuclear cells (PBMCs), taken at new diagnosis, from a patient treated with antithyroid drugs. The rearrangement uses TRBV6-2 or TRBV6-3 and TRBJ2-4; 11 bases are a match to TRBD2. The clonotype comes from a man aged 40-50 years with Graves disease. The CDR3 loop is CASSYASSGRTNEQYF. CDR3 in DNA: TGTGCCAGCAGTTACGCCTCTAGCGGGAGGACCAATGAGCAGTACTTC.